The 27 T cell receptor beta chains given below trace back to one sample, sequenced in a study of OX40 agonist ivuxolimab in advanced cancers. TCRdb keeps only in-frame clones here, not all; method: immunoSEQ multiplex PCR. Of approximately 76,000 clones in the sample, approximately 85% were seen once. Sequences were derived from CD4+ or CD8+ T cells sorted from blood, sampled in a trial of the OX40 agonist ivuxolimab. The receptors originated from an adult with an advanced solid tumor such as melanoma, head and neck, liver or kidney cancer.

The chain uses TRBV5-5 and TRBJ2-1, with D uncertain. V lost 0 bases and J lost 8, with 9 bases in between. CDR3 length: 13 residues. Per germline, CDR1 SGHKS and CDR2 YYEKEE (reference sequence). CDR3 sequence: CASSLVSTHEQFF. The CDR3 DNA is TGTGCCAGCAGCTTGGTTAGCACTCATGAGCAGTTCTTC.

V and J are TRBV4-3 and TRBJ1-1; D ambiguous. V lost 0 bases, J lost 1 base, and 9 bases lay in between. CDR1 LGHNA and CDR2 YSLEER come from the germline V gene. The CDR3 is 15 amino acids. The CDR3 region is CASSQDTSGNTEAFF. As DNA, the CDR3 is TGCGCCAGCAGCCAAGATACTTCAGGGAACACTGAAGCTTTCTTT.

The chain carries TRBV4-3 and TRBJ1-2; the D gene is possibly TRBD1 (6 bases). The V gene's germline CDR1 is LGHNA and CDR2 YSLEER. CDR3 length: 14 amino acids. The ends were cut back, 4 bases at V and 5 bases at J, with 14 bases in the middle. Here the CDR3 DNA reads TGCGCCAGCAGCCTCGGCGCAGGGGTTTATGGCTACACCTTC. Its protein is CASSLGAGVYGYTF.

With respect to this clone: At one boundary the junction diverges from the germline segment, which might be a read error. The rearrangement uses TRBV19 and TRBJ1-1; TRBD1 might be the D (6 bases). CDR1 LNHDA and CDR2 SQIVND come from the germline V gene (reference sequence). The CDR3 consists of 13 residues. CDR3: CASRLGANAEAFF. The CDR3 coding sequence is TGTGCCAGTAGACTGGGGGCGAACGCTGAAGCTTTCTTT.

The V gene is TRBV19, the J gene TRBJ2-5; the D gene could be TRBD1 or TRBD2 (5 bases each). The germline V and J ends were trimmed by 4 bases and 1 base, with 13 bases remaining between them. CDR3 length: 15 amino acids. The V gene's germline CDR1 is LNHDA and CDR2 SQIVND (reference sequence). The CDR3 bases are TGTGCCAGTAGTAGCTACGGGGCTATCCAAGAGACCCAGTACTTC. It specifies CASSSYGAIQETQYF.

This clone was seen just once. The chain recombines TRBV4-1 with TRBJ2-2, with no clear D. Germline assignment: CDR1 MGHRA and CDR2 YSYEKL. Trimming took off 0 bases at V and 9 bases at J, with 11 bases between the two ends. The CDR3 consists of 14 residues. The CDR3 region is CASSQEAAPRELFF. CDR3 in DNA: TGCGCCAGCAGCCAAGAAGCAGCCCCTCGGGAGCTGTTTTTT.

The chain couples TRBV6-5 to TRBJ2-2, with D tentatively TRBD1 (7 bases). The CDR3 sequence is 16 residues long. Trimming removed 0 bases at V and 2 bases at J, with 10 bases between. CDR1 MNHEY and CDR2 SVGAGI come from the germline V gene. The CDR3 DNA sequence: TGTGCCAGCAGTTACTCCAGGGGGGCAAACACCGGGGAGCTGTTTTTT. It codes for CASSYSRGANTGELFF.

DNA of the CDR3: TGTGCCAGCAGTTTATGGGGGGACAGGGGCAACGAGCAGTACTTC. Translating it yields CASSLWGDRGNEQYF. The rearrangement joins TRBV28 to TRBJ2-7; 10 bases are shared with TRBD1. The trim removed 0 bases at V and 5 bases at J, leaving 4 bases unmatched. CDR3 length: 15 amino acids. Germline V CDR1 and CDR2: MDHEN, SYDVKM.

V gene TRBV5-6 combines with J gene TRBJ2-7; no clear D. This CDR3 spans 14 amino acids. Germline CDR1 SGHDT, CDR2 YYEEEE. The V end lost 0 bases, the J end lost 2 bases, and 9 bases lay between the germline ends. CDR3 in DNA: TGTGCCAGCAGCTTGGGGCAGAAAACCTACGAGCAGTACTTC. It translates to CASSLGQKTYEQYF. The whole variable domain, filled in from reference TRBV5-6 and TRBJ2-7, reads DAGVTQSPTHLIKTRGQQVTLRCSPKSGHDTVSWYQQALGQGPQFIFQYYEEEERQRGNFPDRFSGHQFPNYSSELNVNALLLGDSALYLCASSLGQKTYEQYFGPGTRLTVT.

The chain links TRBV6-6 to TRBJ2-2; 7 positions agree with TRBD1. V trimming: 7 bases; J trimming: 3 bases; junction bases outside the gene matches: 8. CDR3 size: 15 residues. The germline CDR1 and CDR2 sequences are MNHNY and SVGAGI (reference sequence). The CDR3 DNA follows: TGTGCCAGCACCCACGAGGGGGCCGACACCGGGGAGCTGTTTTTT. Encoded protein: CASTHEGADTGELFF.

The J gene is TRBJ2-7, the V gene TRBV11-2, with D perhaps TRBD2 (6 bases). The CDR3 contains 13 residues. V lost 3 bases to trimming and J lost 4 bases, with 10 bases between them. From germline, CDR1 is SGHAT and CDR2 FQNNGV. The CDR3 reads CASSLGLAYEQYF. Written as DNA, the CDR3 is TGTGCCAGCAGCTTGGGTCTAGCGTACGAGCAGTACTTC.

CDR3 in amino acids: CSVRLAGKVTDTQYF. The CDR3 DNA sequence: TGCAGCGTTCGACTAGCGGGGAAGGTAACAGATACGCAGTATTTT. The chain employs TRBV29-1 and TRBJ2-3; 11 bases align to TRBD2. This CDR3 has 15 amino acids. V dropped 5 bases and J dropped 3; count of bases not matched to a gene: 7. Germline V lookup: CDR1 SQVTM, CDR2 ANQGSEA.

The chain combines TRBV12-2 with TRBJ2-1; the table's D call of TRBD2 was not tested on the DNA. TRBV12-2 is designated a pseudogene. The CDR3 loop spans 18 amino acids. The CDR3 sequence: CASRKLGSARSSYNEQFF. The CDR3, as DNA: TGTGCAAGTCGAAAACTGGGTAGCGCAAGAAGCTCCTACAATGAGCAGTTCTTC.

The chain uses TRBV27 and TRBJ1-6, with 7 bases matching TRBD1. The CDR3 sequence is 17 residues long. Germline CDR1 is MNHEY and CDR2 is SMNVEV (reference sequence). J gave up 0 bases and V 4 bases, and 6 bases lay outside the gene matches. CDR3 sequence reads: CASSWDRPSSYNSPLHF. Written as DNA, the CDR3 is TGTGCCAGCAGTTGGGACAGACCCAGCTCCTATAATTCACCCCTCCACTTT.

V gene TRBV11-2 combines with J gene TRBJ2-5; D is possibly TRBD1 or TRBD2 (5 bases each). The CDR3 is 15 amino acids. V lost 0 bases and J 3 bases, leaving 11 bases between the germline ends. Germline CDR1 and CDR2: SGHAT and FQNNGV. This chain's CDR3 is CASSLEGTGKETQYF. CDR3 sequence (DNA): TGTGCCAGCAGCTTAGAAGGGACGGGAAAAGAGACCCAGTACTTC.

The V gene is TRBV19, the J gene TRBJ2-7; D remains unclear. In germline, CDR1 is LNHDA, CDR2 SQIVND (reference sequence). The germline V and J ends were trimmed by 1 base and 0 bases, with 7 bases remaining between them. The CDR3 runs to 14 residues. Written as DNA, the CDR3 is TGTGCCAGTAGTATAGGAACGGCCTCCTACGAGCAGTACTTC. Amino acid sequence: CASSIGTASYEQYF.

CDR3 DNA sequence: TGCGCCAGCAGCCAGTCTAGCGGGGCCTACAATGAGCAGTTCTTC. This encodes CASSQSSGAYNEQFF. The chain joins TRBV4-3 to TRBJ2-1; 9 bases are shared with TRBD2. CDR3 length: 15 amino acids. V was clipped by 3 bases and J by 2 bases; unmatched bases: 2. Germline lookup yields CDR1 LGHNA and CDR2 YSLEER.

This clone was seen once. V usage is TRBV21-1 and J usage is TRBJ2-1; TRBD2, the D gene given by the table, was not confirmed from the DNA. TRBV21-1 is recorded as a pseudogene. There are 18 residues in the CDR3. DNA for the CDR3: TGTGCCAGCAGCAAAGAGAGACTAGCGGGGGCCGATTTCAATGAGCAGTTCTTC. Protein product: CASSKERLAGADFNEQFF.

The sample holds one count of this clone. The V and J genes are TRBV4-1 and TRBJ1-5, with D uncertain. V lost 0 bases, J lost 3 bases, and 12 bases lay in between. The V gene's germline CDR1 is MGHRA and CDR2 YSYEKL. The CDR3 is made up of 16 amino acids. CDR3 region: CASSQERGLANQPQHF. DNA of the CDR3: TGCGCCAGCAGCCAAGAACGCGGGCTCGCCAATCAGCCCCAGCATTTT.

The gene calls are TRBV7-9 and TRBJ2-7, with TRBD2 identical over 10 bases. Germline loops: CDR1 SEHNR, CDR2 FQNEAQ (reference sequence). This CDR3 has 16 amino acids. J gave up 6 bases and V 5 bases, and 13 bases lay outside the gene matches. The CDR3, as DNA: TGTGCCAGCAGCCGCGGACTAGCGGAGACCCCCGGCGAGCAGTACTTC. Encoded protein: CASSRGLAETPGEQYF. The variable domain in full, with the rest retrieved from reference TRBV7-9 and TRBJ2-7, is DTGVSQNPRHKITKRGQNVTFRCDPISEHNRLYWYRQTLGQGPEFLTYFQNEAQLEKSRLLSDRFSAERPKGSFSTLEIQRTEQGDSAMYLCASSRGLAETPGEQYFGPGTRLTVT.

CDR3 in amino acids: CASSLVIGQIYEQYF. The CDR3 bases are TGCGCCAGCAGCTTGGTCATCGGACAGATCTACGAGCAGTACTTC. V and J are TRBV5-1 and TRBJ2-7, with a possible D match to TRBD1 (6 bases). This CDR3 has 15 amino acids. CDR1 and CDR2 (germline): SGHRS, YFSETQ. V lost 0 bases and J lost 3, with 13 bases in between.

This clone was seen just once. V is TRBV6-5 and J is TRBJ2-1; D possibly matches TRBD1 or TRBD2 (5 bases each). V lost 1 base, J lost 6 bases, and 10 bases lay in between. The CDR3 loop spans 14 amino acids. CDR1 and CDR2 (germline): MNHEY, SVGAGI. The chain's CDR3 is CASSYFAGSNEQFF. CDR3 DNA sequence: TGTGCCAGCAGTTACTTCGCAGGGAGCAATGAGCAGTTCTTC.

This chain uses TRBV4-1 with TRBJ2-3; tentative D call: TRBD2 (6 bases). The V gene's germline CDR1 is MGHRA and CDR2 YSYEKL. Trimming removed 1 base at V and 5 bases at J, with 10 bases between. The CDR3 consists of 14 residues. The CDR3 protein is CASSQVIGGDTQYF. As DNA, the CDR3 is TGCGCCAGCAGCCAAGTGATCGGGGGAGATACGCAGTATTTT.

The chain joins TRBV6-6 to TRBJ2-1; no firm D call. Trimming took 5 bases from V and 8 from J, leaving 19 bases between them. In germline, CDR1 is MNHNY, CDR2 SVGAGI (reference sequence). CDR3 length equals 15 residues. The CDR3 reads CASSTVRPNRDEQFF. DNA for the CDR3: TGTGCCAGCAGTACCGTACGGCCTAATCGTGATGAGCAGTTCTTC.

The gene calls are TRBV14 and TRBJ2-7, with D unclear. Looked up from germline, CDR1 is SGHDN and CDR2 is FVKESK. This CDR3 has 11 amino acids. Trimming removed 8 bases from V and 0 bases from J, with 5 bases in between. The CDR3 here is CASSSSYEQYF. Written as DNA, the CDR3 is TGTGCCAGCTCATCCTCCTACGAGCAGTACTTC.

The rearrangement links TRBV7-6 to TRBJ2-6; TRBD2 might be the D (5 bases). CDR1 and CDR2 (germline): SGHVS, FNYEAQ. V was trimmed by 1 base and J by 0 bases, leaving 19 bases between them. The CDR3 extends over 20 amino acids. The CDR3: CASSLVGGPNPLSGANVLTF. As DNA, the CDR3 is TGTGCCAGCAGCTTAGTAGGCGGGCCGAACCCCCTCTCTGGGGCCAACGTCCTGACTTTC.

This clone was counted between two and nine times. The rearrangement links TRBV27 to TRBJ2-5; the match to TRBD2 covers 8 bases. The CDR3 loop spans 18 amino acids. Germline V gene sequence: CDR1 MNHEY, CDR2 SMNVEV (reference sequence). V lost 2 bases, J lost 5 bases, and 16 bases stayed unmatched. CDR3 bases: TGTGCCAGCAGTTTAAGGGGGACTAGGGAATTTGGGGATGAGACCCAGTACTTC. This translates into CASSLRGTREFGDETQYF.